The T cell receptor beta chain described here comes from a study of graft-versus-host responses after intestinal transplantation. Notes on the study in general: The authors found GvH clones in recipient marrow, some appearing first in ileum or blood. Early declines in HvG clones that occurred post-transplant were associated with peak circulating GvH clone levels.

Method: immunoSEQ multiplex PCR; TCRdb's copy keeps in-frame clones and lacks some. The table has some 1,500 clones, approximately 80% seen once; the top ten hold 30% to 35%. Germline CDR1 MGHDK, CDR2 SYGVNS. V lost 4 bases to trimming and J lost 1 base; unmatched junction nucleotides: 5. The CDR3 runs 15 residues. Graft samples were processed, releasing intraepithelial and lamina propria lymphocytes. About this clone itself: Antigen unknown.

The origin of this receptor is a human patient who received an intestinal transplant, so some T cells may come from the graft donor. The sample in question was ileum tissue, obtained about 520 days after transplant. The V call is TRBV25-1, the J call TRBJ2-7; 9 bases align to TRBD1. CDR3 nucleotide sequence: TGTGCCAGCAGTGCGCCGGGACAGGGATCCTACGAGCAGTACTTC. Its protein product is CASSAPGQGSYEQYF.